This T cell receptor beta chain was recorded in a study of control samples from healthy donors and cancer patients. TCRdb's table, derived via immunoSEQ multiplex PCR, lists solely in-frame clones and lacks some. The sample carries some 140,000 clones, around nine tenths recorded once. Trimming took 1 base from V and 8 from J, leaving 8 bases between them. CDR3 length: 12 amino acids. The V gene's germline CDR1 is LNHNV and CDR2 YYDKDF (reference sequence). The TCR was taken from a young man in good health. The chain joins TRBV15 to TRBJ1-2, with D perhaps TRBD1 (5 bases). Source material: blood. The CDR3 sequence is CATSRAGRGYTF. In DNA form, the CDR3 reads TGTGCCACCAGCAGAGCGGGGCGCGGCTACACCTTC.